The T cell receptor beta chain under discussion was sequenced for a study of T cells in narcolepsy. Some clones are missing from TCRdb's copy, which holds only in-frame ones; the method was immunoSEQ multiplex PCR. Of about 34,000 clones listed, 82% are singletons. Study outcomes and limitations: Same-patient CSF and blood CD4+ T cell clonotypes included HCRT-specific and TRIB2-specific autoreactive ones.

The CDR3 consists of 15 residues. Looked up from germline, CDR1 is MNHEY and CDR2 is SVGAGI. Trimming removed 6 bases from V and 3 bases from J, with 18 bases in between. As regards this clone: Antigen: not known.

The V and J genes are TRBV6-5 and TRBJ2-7; D may be TRBD1 (5 bases). Sample: CD45RA- memory CD4+ T cells from PBMCs. The TCR was taken from a human donor with narcolepsy. In DNA form, the CDR3 reads TGTGCCAGCAGGGGGCCGACCCTAGGGTTCTACGAGCAGTACTTC. It yields the protein CASRGPTLGFYEQYF.